This T cell receptor (beta chain) originates from a study of shared clonotypes between healthy human individuals. Study findings and constraints: Clonotypes that were shared across a handful of donors made up around 5% of naive CD4 clonotypes. Clonotype sharing among donors, it was expected, would be affected by sequencing depth. What naive subsets generally showed was a larger estimated richness than memory subsets showed.

When replicate PCRs were run on sorted subsets, they used about 220 ng DNA, about 30,000 T cell genomes. Sequencing used immunoSEQ multiplex PCR; TCRdb keeps in-frame clones, though not all of them. The sample shows millions of clones, just over 90% of them seen only once. There are 14 residues in the CDR3. The V end lost 5 bases, the J end lost 5 bases, and 16 bases lay between the germline ends. The germline V gene encodes CDR1 SGHDT and CDR2 YYEEEE. The naive CD8 population came from CD45RO-negative cells selected for CCR7, without terminally differentiated effector memory CD45RA+ cells. This clone has a single count. Its cognate antigen is unknown.

The TCR comes from a man between 18 and 29 years old in good health. Some clones in this sample may be carry-over from other donors' samples. The sequenced sample consisted of naive CD8+ T cells from PBMCs. The chain recombines TRBV5-6 with TRBJ1-2; tentatively, D is TRBD1 (6 bases). The CDR3 DNA is TGTGCCAGCAGGGAACAGGGAATGTTATATGGCTACACCTTC. It translates to CASREQGMLYGYTF.